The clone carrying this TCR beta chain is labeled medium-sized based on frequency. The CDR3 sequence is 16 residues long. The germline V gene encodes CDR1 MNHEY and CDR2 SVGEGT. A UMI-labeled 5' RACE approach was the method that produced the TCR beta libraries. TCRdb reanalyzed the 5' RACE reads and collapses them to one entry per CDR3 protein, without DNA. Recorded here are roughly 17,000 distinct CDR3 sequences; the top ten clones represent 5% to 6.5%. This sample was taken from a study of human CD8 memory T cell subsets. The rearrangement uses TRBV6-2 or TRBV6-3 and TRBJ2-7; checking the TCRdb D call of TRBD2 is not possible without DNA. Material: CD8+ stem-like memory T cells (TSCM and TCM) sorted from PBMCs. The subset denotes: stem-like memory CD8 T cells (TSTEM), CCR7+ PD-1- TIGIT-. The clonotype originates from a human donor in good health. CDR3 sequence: CASSALSSGGSYEQYF.